This TCR beta chain was found in a study of cytomegalovirus exposure and HLA in healthy donors. Primers: 60 Vbeta forward and 13 Jbeta reverse. Produced via immunoSEQ multiplex PCR; TCRdb's table is partial and in-frame only. Seen here are about 98,000 clones, about two thirds observed once, and the top ten hold about 2.5%. The CDR3 contains 17 residues. CDR1 SNHLY and CDR2 FYNNEI come from the germline V gene. V lost 7 bases, J lost 0 bases, and 11 bases stayed unmatched. The chain has TRBV2 and TRBJ2-2; the match to TRBD2 covers 7 bases. The source is a man aged 50 to 60 in good health and CMV-seronegative. The sample comprised PBMCs. CDR3 bases: TGTGCCAGCAACAAACGACGGGACTATGCGAACACCGGGGAGCTGTTTTTT. It yields the protein CASNKRRDYANTGELFF. Combining the CDR3 with reference TRBV2 and TRBJ2-2 gives the whole variable domain EPEVTQTPSHQVTQMGQEVILRCVPISNHLYFYWYRQILGQKVEFLVSFYNNEISEKSEIFDDQFSVERPDGSNFTLKIRSTKLEDSAMYFCASNKRRDYANTGELFFGEGSRLTVL.